The 18 T cell receptor beta chains listed next were all sequenced from one sample in a study of identical twins. TCRdb fed the 5' RACE reads into MiXCR, producing one record per CDR3 protein. The sample shows approximately 500,000 distinct CDR3 sequences, around 24% of them seen only once. The same data also went into a second study, on T cells expressing NK-cell markers.

Specimen: CD4+ T cells sorted from blood. Source of these receptors: a young woman in good health.

DNA of the CDR3: TGTGCCAGCAGCCAAGTAGGATCAGGGACTTACGAGCAGTACTTC. Protein sequence: CASSQVGSGTYEQYF. The chain links TRBV3-1 to TRBJ2-7, with D possibly matching TRBD2 (6 bases). Looked up from germline, CDR1 is LGHDT and CDR2 is YNNKEL (reference sequence). CDR3 length: 15 amino acids. The V end was cut by 1 base, the J end by 4 bases, with 14 bases between.

The V call is TRBV20-1, the J call TRBJ1-1, with unresolved D. CDR1 is DFQATT and CDR2 is SNEGSKA in the germline V gene (reference sequence). Trimming left V 0 bases short and J 3 bases short, with 8 bases between. The CDR3 length is 13 residues. The CDR3 loop is CSAREDRYTEAFF. Here the CDR3 DNA reads TGCAGTGCTAGAGAGGATAGATACACTGAAGCTTTCTTT.

The V call is TRBV6-1, the J call TRBJ1-1; no clear D. This CDR3 spans 13 amino acids. V was shortened by 1 base and J by 3 bases, with 6 bases between the two germline ends. CDR1 and CDR2 (germline): MNHNS, SASEGT. CDR3 in amino acids: CASSEGVHTEAFF. The CDR3 DNA follows: TGTGCCAGCAGTGAAGGCGTACACACTGAAGCTTTCTTT.

This clonotype was seen more than once but under ten times. The chain couples TRBV5-1 to TRBJ2-1, with 10 bases matching TRBD2. The germline gives CDR1 SGHRS, CDR2 YFSETQ. The CDR3 length is 17 residues. Trimming at V came to 3 bases and at J to 5 bases, leaving 11 bases not matched to a gene. The CDR3 bases are TGCGCCAGCAGCTCGGGGCTAGCGGGGGTACGGGACAATGAGCAGTTCTTC. It translates to CASSSGLAGVRDNEQFF.

A single count supports this clonotype. The chain uses TRBV4-2 and TRBJ2-4; possible D gene TRBD2, 5 bases. Germline V gives CDR1 LGHNA, CDR2 YNFKEQ. Trimming removed 4 bases from V and 4 bases from J, with 8 bases in between. This CDR3 contains 13 residues. Here the CDR3 reads CASSPRGKNIQYF. The CDR3 nucleotides read TGTGCCAGCAGCCCCCGGGGAAAAAACATTCAGTACTTC.

The rearrangement links TRBV4-3 to TRBJ2-3, with 9 positions matching TRBD1. Germline-derived CDR1 and CDR2 are LGHNA and YSLEER. The CDR3 length is 16 residues. The V segment lost 4 bases and the J segment 0 bases; nucleotides outside the gene matches: 5. CDR3 protein: CASSLDRGHSTDTQYF. The CDR3 DNA follows: TGCGCCAGCAGCCTGGACAGGGGTCATAGCACAGATACGCAGTATTTT.

This rearrangement joins TRBV12-3 or TRBV12-4 to TRBJ2-2; D possibly corresponds to TRBD1 (6 bases). Trimming took 1 base from V and 2 from J, leaving 11 bases between them. This CDR3 is 16 amino acids long. In nucleotides, the CDR3 is TGTGCCAGCAGTTTAGTGGGACAAGTAAACACCGGGGAGCTGTTTTTT. Its translation is CASSLVGQVNTGELFF.

A few counts support this clonotype. The chain recombines TRBV18 with TRBJ2-7; D not certain. The V gene's germline CDR1 is KGHSH and CDR2 LQKENI. Trimming took off 6 bases at V and 3 bases at J, with 12 bases between the two ends. The CDR3 length is 13 residues. The CDR3 nucleotides are TGTGCCAGCTCCATATCAATGGGCTACGAGCAGTACTTC. This sequence encodes CASSISMGYEQYF.

The chain couples TRBV11-2 to TRBJ2-1, with 11 bases lining up with TRBD2. Losses at the gene ends were 5 bases for V and 6 bases for J; bases not matched to a gene: 9. Per the germline V gene, CDR1 is SGHAT and CDR2 is FQNNGV. The CDR3 totals 16 residues. CDR3 sequence (DNA): TGTGCCAGCAGCCCTTTCCTAGCGGGAGGTAGCAATGAGCAGTTCTTC. Amino acids: CASSPFLAGGSNEQFF.

This clonotype was seen more than once but under ten times. The chain has TRBV6-1 and TRBJ1-1; D is possibly TRBD1 (5 bases). Looked up from germline, CDR1 is MNHNS and CDR2 is SASEGT. The CDR3 has 13 residues. The ends were cut back, 7 bases at V and 4 bases at J, with 13 bases in the middle. CDR3 in DNA: TGTGCCAGCACCGGGGCATCGAGCACTGAAGCTTTCTTT. Residues: CASTGASSTEAFF.

The chain carries TRBV30 and TRBJ2-7, with 7 bases lining up with TRBD1. The junction had 3 bases not matched to a gene; V was cut back by 2 bases and J by 5 bases. This CDR3 region has 12 residues. Germline-derived CDR1 and CDR2 are GTSNPN and SVGIG (reference sequence). The CDR3 protein is CAWSPGGDEQYF. CDR3 bases: TGTGCCTGGAGTCCAGGGGGAGACGAGCAGTACTTC.

This CDR3 reads CASSGRDQQGETQYF. CDR3 DNA sequence: TGTGCCAGCAGCGGGCGGGACCAGCAGGGAGAGACCCAGTACTTC. The rearrangement joins TRBV7-9 to TRBJ2-5; the D gene is possibly TRBD2 (6 bases). V shed 5 bases and J shed 4 bases, with 17 bases lying between them. Germline V gene sequence: CDR1 SEHNR, CDR2 FQNEAQ (reference sequence). The CDR3 contains 15 residues.

The gene calls are TRBV25-1 and TRBJ2-5, with 15 bases aligning to TRBD2. The CDR3 covers 18 residues. Germline CDR1 MGHDK, CDR2 SYGVNS. After removal of 1 base from V and 4 bases from J, the junction contained 7 bases not matched to a gene. DNA of the CDR3: TGTGCCAGCAGTGAATTGCGGACTAGCGGGAGGGTGGGAGAGACCCAGTACTTC. Encoded protein: CASSELRTSGRVGETQYF.

In DNA, the CDR3 is TGTGCCAGCAGCGTAGCTACGAGGCGGAGCGGGATAGACAATGAGCAGTTCTTC. It translates to CASSVATRRSGIDNEQFF. The chain links TRBV9 to TRBJ2-1; 7 nucleotides agree with TRBD2. The V segment lost 0 bases and the J segment 5 bases; nucleotides outside the gene matches: 14. CDR1 is SGDLS and CDR2 is YYNGEE in the germline V gene. The CDR3 is 18 amino acids.

This clonotype was observed a few times. The genes are TRBV20-1 and TRBJ1-2; possibly TRBD1 for D (6 bases). In germline, CDR1 is DFQATT, CDR2 SNEGSKA (reference sequence). V shed 3 bases and J shed 7 bases, with 9 bases lying between them. This CDR3 region has 11 residues. The CDR3 bases are TGCAGTGCTAGGGGGGGGCCTGGCTACACCTTC. This codes for CSARGGPGYTF.

The rearrangement uses TRBV24-1 and TRBJ2-6; D tentatively fits TRBD1 or TRBD2 (6 bases each). Germline V gene sequence: CDR1 KGHDR, CDR2 SFDVKD. V lost 6 bases and J 4 bases, leaving 9 bases between the germline ends. The CDR3 is made up of 14 amino acids. CDR3 coding DNA: TGTGCCACCAGTAGGGGGGAAGGGGCCAACGTCCTGACTTTC. Translation gives CATSRGEGANVLTF.

The chain is built from TRBV12-3 or TRBV12-4 and TRBJ2-1; 12 bases map to TRBD2. The V and J ends lost 5 bases and 5 bases, in that order; junction bases with no gene match: 10. CDR3 length equals 17 residues. The CDR3 coding sequence is TGTGCCAGCAGTAGGCTAGCGGGGGGGCGTAGGAACAATGAGCAGTTCTTC. It codes for CASSRLAGGRRNNEQFF.

This clonotype has at least ten counts. The gene calls are TRBV4-2 and TRBJ2-3; D may be TRBD2 (6 bases). Per germline, CDR1 LGHNA and CDR2 YNFKEQ. The CDR3 is 15 amino acids. V was clipped by 0 bases and J by 3 bases, with 10 bases between them. The CDR3 region is CASSQEWRGTDTQYF. The CDR3 DNA reads TGTGCCAGCAGCCAAGAGTGGCGGGGTACAGATACGCAGTATTTT.